The source of this T cell receptor (beta chain) is a study of blood T cell repertoires in COVID-19. Using immunoSEQ multiplex PCR, the repertoire was profiled, and TCRdb retains in-frame clones only, with some absent. The sample lists approximately 100,000 clones, roughly four fifths seen once, with more than 9% in the top ten. The TCR originated in a human donor in a cohort sampled during active COVID-19. Material for sequencing was peripheral blood.

The CDR3 spells CASRAQGNIQYF. As DNA, the CDR3 is TGCGCCAGCAGGGCTCAGGGTAACATTCAGTACTTC. This rearrangement joins TRBV5-1 to TRBJ2-4; perhaps TRBD1 as D (5 bases). Germline assignment: CDR1 SGHRS and CDR2 YFSETQ. V gave up 5 bases and J gave up 7 bases, with 10 bases separating them. The CDR3 consists of 12 residues.